This TCR beta chain originates from a study of T cells in women clearing cervical HPV infection. As regards this clone: The read ends 3 residues early relative to the CDR3; the germline J gene fills the gap.

Sequencing was performed with immunoSEQ multiplex PCR; in TCRdb, only in-frame clones are kept and a portion is missing. Across around 38,000 clones, the top ten clones capture less than 8.5% of the sample. In germline, CDR1 is SGHRS, CDR2 YFSETQ. CDR3 length: 15 amino acids. Trimming stripped 3 bases from V and 4 bases from J, with 17 bases between. Sequencing was performed on blood buffy coat. The V and J genes are TRBV5-1 and TRBJ2-7; D perhaps matches TRBD1 (5 bases). The sequence was collected from a woman between 18 and 70 years old with a cervical HPV16 infection that either progressed to CIN3+ or cleared (not recorded which). The sequenced CDR3 bases are TGCGCCAGCAGCTCTCAGGGTGGAACTCTTTACGAG. The encoded protein is CASSSQGGTLYE. The entire CDR3 protein is CASSSQGGTLYEQYF. Complete variable domain (other parts from reference TRBV5-1 and TRBJ2-7): KAGVTQTPRYLIKTRGQQVTLSCSPISGHRSVSWYQQTPGQGLQFLFEYFSETQRNKGNFPGRFSGRQFSNSRSEMNVSTLELGDSALYLCASSSQGGTLYEQYFGPGTRLTVT.